Following are 17 T cell receptor beta chains from one sample sequenced in a study of long-term antiretroviral therapy in people with HIV (dated by TCRdb to between 2021 and 2023). The immunoSEQ hsTCRB v3.0 assay was used at survey level resolution for TRB variable region sequencing. In TCRdb, the immuneACCESS table is reduced to in-frame sequences with V and J assigned. These tables do not hold every clone; where another copy was compared, an unresolved V gene accounts for under half, and the others remain unexplained. The sample table contains some 43,000 clones; only one count was recorded for about 89% of them. The top ten clones comprise roughly 4.9% of the sample. This material consisted of unsorted PBMCs, taken 0.1 years before starting antiretroviral therapy. These receptors were taken from a woman between 50 and 59 years old with HIV.

The chain uses TRBV29-1 and TRBJ2-2; D uncertain. CDR1 and CDR2 (germline): SQVTM, ANQGSEA. The CDR3 consists of 13 residues. V lost 3 bases, J lost 1 base, and 6 bases lay in between. The CDR3 region has the DNA TGCAGCGTTGATCCCAAGAACACCGGGGAGCTGTTTTTT. Its translation is CSVDPKNTGELFF.

Worth noting for this clone: Compared with germline, one end of the junction differs, possibly owing to a read error. This chain links TRBV7-7 with TRBJ2-5, with D possibly TRBD2 on 5 matching bases. CDR3 length: 16 amino acids. CDR1 is SSHAT and CDR2 is FNYEAQ in the germline V gene (reference sequence). The CDR3 region is CASSLAPQRLSETQYF. DNA for the CDR3: TGTGCTAGCAGCTTAGCGCCCCAGCGGCTGAGCGAGACCCAGTACTTC.

This clone occurred once. The chain carries TRBV6-6 and TRBJ1-5; 9 nucleotides match TRBD1. Germline CDR1 reads MNHNY; CDR2 reads SVGAGI (reference sequence). With 2 bases clipped from V and 3 bases from J, the junction kept 2 bases outside the gene matches. This CDR3 spans 15 amino acids. CDR3 in amino acids: CASSYRDRVNQPQHF. CDR3 in DNA: TGTGCCAGCAGTTACAGGGACAGGGTCAATCAGCCCCAGCATTTT.

V is TRBV30 and J is TRBJ1-3; unclear D gene. CDR1 GTSNPN and CDR2 SVGIG come from the germline V gene (reference sequence). Trimming shortened V by 5 bases and J by 0 bases, and 2 bases separated the two germline ends. The CDR3 spans 11 residues. This chain's CDR3 is CAWVSGNTIYF. DNA for the CDR3: TGTGCCTGGGTCTCTGGAAACACCATATATTTT.

The rearrangement links TRBV6-6 to TRBJ1-2; 8 nucleotides agree with TRBD1. J gave up 10 bases and V 4 bases, and 5 bases lay outside the gene matches. The CDR3 length is 12 residues. Germline V lookup: CDR1 MNHNY, CDR2 SVGAGI (reference sequence). CDR3 sequence (DNA): TGTGCCAGCAGTTTCGGACAGGGCTCCTACACCTTC. Translating it yields CASSFGQGSYTF.

This clone occurred once. This rearrangement joins TRBV25-1 to TRBJ2-3; D is perhaps TRBD2 (7 bases). Germline V gives CDR1 MGHDK, CDR2 SYGVNS. V lost 1 base and J lost 3, with 17 bases in between. The CDR3 is 17 residues long. The DNA for the CDR3 is TGTGCCAGCAGTGAATTAATCCGGGGGCGGGGGACAGATACGCAGTATTTT. It codes for CASSELIRGRGTDTQYF.

This chain connects TRBV9 to TRBJ2-1; 7 nucleotides agree with TRBD1. This CDR3 is built from 14 residues. Germline trimming cut 4 bases from V and 3 bases from J; bases unmatched to any gene: 4. CDR1 is SGDLS, CDR2 YYNGEE, per germline. In DNA form, the CDR3 reads TGTGCCAGCAGCATTTGGGACAGCTACAATGAGCAGTTCTTC. Translating it yields CASSIWDSYNEQFF. The variable domain in full, with the rest retrieved from reference TRBV9 and TRBJ2-1, is DSGVTQTPKHLITATGQRVTLRCSPRSGDLSVYWYQQSLDQGLQFLIQYYNGEERAKGNILERFSAQQFPDLHSELNLSSLELGDSALYFCASSIWDSYNEQFFGPGTRLTVL.

The chain employs TRBV11-2 and TRBJ2-5; D is uncertain. The ends were cut back, 6 bases at V and 5 bases at J, with 13 bases in the middle. CDR1 and CDR2 (germline): SGHAT, FQNNGV. This CDR3 has 13 amino acids. The CDR3 reads CASSPIRSETQYF. In nucleotides, the CDR3 is TGTGCCAGCAGTCCTATTCGGTCGGAGACCCAGTACTTC.

This clone showed up just a few times. V and J are TRBV27 and TRBJ1-2; perhaps TRBD1 as D (5 bases). The CDR3 consists of 13 residues. Between the trimmed V and J ends, which lost 2 bases and 4 bases, there was a span of 8 bases. Germline V gene sequence: CDR1 MNHEY, CDR2 SMNVEV (reference sequence). This CDR3 is CASSLGGGYGYTF. The CDR3 nucleotides are TGTGCCAGCAGTTTAGGCGGGGGCTATGGCTACACCTTC.

The CDR3 protein is CASSQDHGYRAETQYF. DNA for the CDR3: TGCGCCAGCAGCCAAGATCACGGCTACCGGGCAGAGACCCAGTACTTC. V and J are TRBV4-1 and TRBJ2-5, with D unresolved. Germline V gene sequence: CDR1 MGHRA, CDR2 YSYEKL. V dropped 0 bases and J dropped 4 bases, with 15 bases sitting between them. This CDR3 is built from 16 residues.

The chain links TRBV6-6 to TRBJ1-3, with unresolved D. This CDR3 is 14 amino acids long. The germline V gene encodes CDR1 MNHNY and CDR2 SVGAGI (reference sequence). Trimming removed 5 bases at V and 0 bases at J, with 8 bases between. CDR3 sequence (DNA): TGTGCCAGCAGTCCTACTTACTCTGGAAACACCATATATTTT. Its translation: CASSPTYSGNTIYF.

V and J are TRBV7-9 and TRBJ1-2, with D tentatively TRBD1 (5 bases). V was pared by 2 bases and J by 0 bases, with 13 bases between. Germline loops: CDR1 SEHNR, CDR2 FQNEAQ (reference sequence). CDR3 size: 16 residues. CDR3 region: CASSLSQGGTNYGYTF. The CDR3 DNA is TGTGCCAGCAGCTTAAGTCAGGGCGGGACTAACTATGGCTACACCTTC.

The gene calls are TRBV11-2 and TRBJ2-7; TRBD2 might be the D (6 bases). Trimming shortened V by 5 bases and J by 5 bases, and 13 bases separated the two germline ends. The germline CDR1 and CDR2 sequences are SGHAT and FQNNGV. The CDR3 loop spans 13 amino acids. CDR3 sequence (DNA): TGTGCCAGCAGCCCTAGTGGAGGGGACGAGCAGTACTTC. This gives the protein CASSPSGGDEQYF.

V and J are TRBV5-4 and TRBJ1-2; D is unclear. The germline CDR1 and CDR2 sequences are SGHNT and YYREEE (reference sequence). Trimming removed 0 bases from V and 0 bases from J, with 6 bases in between. The CDR3 contains 14 residues. DNA of the CDR3: TGTGCCAGCAGCTTGGAGTCCCCTAACTATGGCTACACCTTC. Protein: CASSLESPNYGYTF.

This chain links TRBV6-5 with TRBJ1-1, with D hard to call. V lost 6 bases, J lost 1 base, and 12 bases lay in between. The CDR3 totals 14 residues. Per the germline V gene, CDR1 is MNHEY and CDR2 is SVGAGI. The CDR3 coding sequence is TGTGCCAGCAGGGGAGGACCCGAGAACACTGAAGCTTTCTTT. Amino acids: CASRGGPENTEAFF.

This sequence joins TRBV30 and TRBJ1-3; D remains ambiguous. The V gene lost 3 bases and the J gene lost 0 bases, with 6 bases spanning the gap. The CDR3 has 13 amino acids. Germline V gene data show CDR1 as GTSNPN and CDR2 as SVGIG (reference sequence). The CDR3 coding sequence is TGTGCCTGGAGCCTATTCTCTGGAAACACCATATATTTT. As protein: CAWSLFSGNTIYF.

This clone was seen once. The chain employs TRBV9 and TRBJ2-3, with 12 bases aligning to TRBD1. Germline trimming cut 0 bases from V and 7 bases from J; bases unmatched to any gene: 6. Germline V gene lookup returns CDR1 SGDLS and CDR2 YYNGEE. The CDR3 runs to 16 residues. The CDR3 protein is CASSVAGQGALNTQYF. The DNA of the CDR3 is TGTGCCAGCAGCGTAGCGGGACAGGGGGCGTTGAATACGCAGTATTTT.